This TCR beta chain was retrieved from a study of blood T cell repertoires in COVID-19. The protocol was immunoSEQ multiplex PCR, while the TCRdb copy is restricted to in-frame clones and leaves out a portion. The sample includes a few hundred thousand clones, approximately 86% of them seen just once. Trimming stripped 1 base from V and 0 bases from J, with 17 bases between. Germline V gene data show CDR1 as KGHSH and CDR2 as LQKENI. The CDR3 contains 18 residues. This clonotype was obtained from a woman aged 25 to 39 who had been exposed to COVID-19. The V and J genes are TRBV18 and TRBJ2-3; perhaps TRBD1 as D (6 bases). The specimen was PBMCs or T cells enriched from blood (not recorded which). Here the CDR3 reads CASSPQRTGLTSTDTQYF. CDR3 sequence (DNA): TGTGCCAGCTCACCACAAAGAACAGGGCTTACCAGCACAGATACGCAGTATTTT. Full variable domain (rest looked up from reference TRBV18 and TRBJ2-3): NAGVMQNPRHLVRRRGQEARLRCSPMKGHSHVYWYRQLPEEGLKFMVYLQKENIIDESGMPKERFSAEFPKEGPSILRIQQVVRGDSAAYFCASSPQRTGLTSTDTQYFGPGTRLTVL.